This passage covers 16 T cell receptor beta chains from one sample sequenced in a study of cytotoxic CD8 clonotypes in ibrutinib-treated CLL. Profiling relied on immunoSEQ multiplex PCR, and the TCRdb table lists in-frame clones only, not all of them. Of 200,000 to 250,000 clones in the sample, about three quarters are singletons; the top ten hold less than 20%. Sample: PBMCs, taken after 24 months of ibrutinib treatment. The source of these receptors is a human donor with chronic lymphocytic leukemia.

A few counts support this clone. This sequence joins TRBV27 and TRBJ2-7, with TRBD1 as a possible D gene (6 bases). The CDR3 covers 15 residues. Trimming shortened V by 5 bases and J by 6 bases, and 20 bases separated the two germline ends. CDR1 and CDR2 (germline): MNHEY, SMNVEV (reference sequence). The CDR3 here is CASSPQGHLGGEQYF. The CDR3 nucleotides are TGTGCCAGCAGTCCCCAGGGACACCTTGGAGGCGAGCAGTACTTC.

The V gene is TRBV5-6, the J gene TRBJ2-7; no clear D gene. Germline CDR1 and CDR2: SGHDT and YYEEEE. The CDR3 extends over 13 amino acids. V lost 4 bases and J lost 3, with 11 bases in between. The CDR3 spells CASSPRKGYEQYF. CDR3 in DNA: TGTGCCAGCAGCCCCCGGAAGGGCTACGAGCAGTACTTC.

The CDR3 is CASSGERRWGYNEQFF. CDR3 coding DNA: TGTGCCAGCAGTGGCGAACGTAGGTGGGGTTACAATGAGCAGTTCTTC. The chain has TRBV6-1 and TRBJ2-1; D is uncertain. Germline-derived CDR1 and CDR2 are MNHNS and SASEGT. The CDR3 runs to 16 residues. Trimming took 4 bases from V and 4 from J, leaving 17 bases between them.

This clone has a single count. This rearrangement joins TRBV28 to TRBJ1-1; 12 positions match TRBD1. The CDR3 loop spans 17 amino acids. The germline CDR1 and CDR2 sequences are MDHEN and SYDVKM. The trim removed 3 bases at V and 3 bases at J, leaving 8 bases unmatched. CDR3 nucleotide sequence: TGTGCCAGCAGTTTGAAGTTAGGGACAGGGGGCGACACTGAAGCTTTCTTT. Translation gives CASSLKLGTGGDTEAFF.

This clone was seen more than once but under ten times. This chain uses TRBV5-1 with TRBJ2-1, with a tentative D call TRBD1 (5 bases). V dropped 1 base and J dropped 9 bases, with 8 bases sitting between them. This CDR3 has 12 residues. Germline values: CDR1 SGHRS, CDR2 YFSETQ. DNA of the CDR3: TGCGCCAGCAGCTTGACCACAGGTGAGCAGTTCTTC. It yields the protein CASSLTTGEQFF.

The chain has TRBV6-1 and TRBJ2-1, with 13 bases lining up with TRBD2. The CDR3 extends over 16 amino acids. Germline CDR1 is MNHNS and CDR2 is SASEGT. V shed 3 bases and J 7 bases; nucleotides not matched to a gene: 6. CDR3 region: CASSDPGTSGNNEQFF. For the CDR3, the DNA is TGTGCCAGCAGTGACCCCGGGACTAGCGGGAATAATGAGCAGTTCTTC.

The chain employs TRBV7-9 and TRBJ2-7, with TRBD1 matching 7 bases. This CDR3 has 14 amino acids. The germline V gene has CDR1 SEHNR and CDR2 FQNEAQ (reference sequence). Unmatched junction bases numbered 3, after V lost 3 bases and J lost 1 base. The CDR3 nucleotides read TGTGCCAGCAGCTTGGGGGACAGTTCCTACGAGCAGTACTTC. It specifies CASSLGDSSYEQYF.

This clone turned up a few times. The CDR3 is CASSYDFLGDNEQFF. The CDR3 bases are TGTGCCAGCAGTTATGACTTCCTGGGGGACAATGAGCAGTTCTTC. This chain uses TRBV6-5 with TRBJ2-1, with D perhaps being TRBD1 or TRBD2 (5 bases each). V dropped 3 bases and J dropped 5 bases, with 14 bases sitting between them. CDR3 length equals 15 residues. CDR1 and CDR2 from the germline V gene are MNHEY and SVGAGI.

The rearrangement joins TRBV9 to TRBJ1-5; the D gene is possibly TRBD1 (5 bases). This CDR3 contains 12 residues. Germline lookup yields CDR1 SGDLS and CDR2 YYNGEE. The V gene lost 4 bases and the J gene lost 10 bases, with 12 bases spanning the gap. CDR3 loop: CASSPGGGPQHF. In nucleotides, the CDR3 is TGTGCCAGCAGCCCCGGGGGGGGACCCCAGCATTTT.

This clone was seen a few times. The V and J genes are TRBV6-4 and TRBJ2-7, with D perhaps being TRBD1 or TRBD2 (6 bases each). The CDR3 spans 14 residues. Trimming took 3 bases from V and 5 from J, leaving 14 bases between them. CDR1 MRHNA and CDR2 SNTAGT come from the germline V gene. As DNA, the CDR3 is TGTGCCAGCAGTGAGGAGGGGGGAGAGGACGAGCAGTACTTC. Translated, it gives CASSEEGGEDEQYF.

The chain employs TRBV5-4 and TRBJ2-1; maybe TRBD2 (6 bases). The germline gives CDR1 SGHNT, CDR2 YYREEE (reference sequence). CDR3 size: 16 residues. V dropped 4 bases and J dropped 4 bases, with 18 bases sitting between them. The CDR3 protein is CASSPPGGVLYNEQFF. The CDR3 nucleotides are TGTGCCAGCAGCCCTCCCGGAGGGGTCCTATACAATGAGCAGTTCTTC.

The chain carries TRBV2 and TRBJ2-1; the D is unclear. The V end lost 2 bases, the J end lost 5 bases, and 13 bases lay between the germline ends. Germline-derived CDR1 and CDR2 are SNHLY and FYNNEI. The CDR3 is 15 residues long. Written as DNA, the CDR3 is TGTGCCAGCAGTGAAAGGTCTGCGAGGCACAATGAGCAGTTCTTC. This gives the protein CASSERSARHNEQFF.

This clone was observed a handful of times. The chain couples TRBV2 to TRBJ1-2; D gene uncertain. CDR3 length: 8 amino acids. Germline V CDR1 and CDR2: SNHLY, FYNNEI. V was cut by 8 bases and J by 6 bases, with 1 base left in between. CDR3 bases: TGTGCCAGCGATGGCTACACCTTC. It is translated as CASDGYTF. The variable domain in full, completed from reference TRBV2 and TRBJ1-2, reads EPEVTQTPSHQVTQMGQEVILRCVPISNHLYFYWYRQILGQKVEFLVSFYNNEISEKSEIFDDQFSVERPDGSNFTLKIRSTKLEDSAMYFCASDGYTFGSGTRLTVV.

The gene calls are TRBV28 and TRBJ2-7; 9 nucleotides align to TRBD1. CDR1 and CDR2 from the germline V gene are MDHEN and SYDVKM. This CDR3 comprises 13 residues. V trimming: 11 bases; J trimming: 5 bases; junction bases outside the gene matches: 10. Here the CDR3 reads CACRGQGFHEQYF. The DNA for the CDR3 is TGTGCCTGTCGTGGACAGGGGTTCCACGAGCAGTACTTC.

The chain couples TRBV30 to TRBJ2-1; no clear D. Germline CDR1 GTSNPN, CDR2 SVGIG (reference sequence). V lost 6 bases, J lost 1 base, and 19 bases lay in between. This CDR3 has 16 amino acids. Here the CDR3 reads CACSYQKGVSYNEQFF. As DNA, the CDR3 is TGTGCCTGTTCCTATCAAAAGGGTGTATCCTACAATGAGCAGTTCTTC.

This chain joins TRBV19 and TRBJ2-7; D might be TRBD1 or TRBD2, each matching 5 bases. Looked up from germline, CDR1 is LNHDA and CDR2 is SQIVND (reference sequence). The CDR3 consists of 13 residues. With 11 bases removed from V and 6 bases from J, the gap between germline ends came to 20 bases. The CDR3 is CAGPRGSLFEQYF. DNA for the CDR3: TGTGCCGGGCCCCGGGGCAGCTTGTTCGAGCAGTACTTC. The whole variable domain, remainder taken from reference TRBV19 and TRBJ2-7, is DGGITQSPKYLFRKEGQNVTLSCEQNLNHDAMYWYRQDPGQGLRLIYYSQIVNDFQKGDIAEGYSVSREKKESFPLTVTSAQKNPTAFYLCAGPRGSLFEQYFGPGTRLTVT.